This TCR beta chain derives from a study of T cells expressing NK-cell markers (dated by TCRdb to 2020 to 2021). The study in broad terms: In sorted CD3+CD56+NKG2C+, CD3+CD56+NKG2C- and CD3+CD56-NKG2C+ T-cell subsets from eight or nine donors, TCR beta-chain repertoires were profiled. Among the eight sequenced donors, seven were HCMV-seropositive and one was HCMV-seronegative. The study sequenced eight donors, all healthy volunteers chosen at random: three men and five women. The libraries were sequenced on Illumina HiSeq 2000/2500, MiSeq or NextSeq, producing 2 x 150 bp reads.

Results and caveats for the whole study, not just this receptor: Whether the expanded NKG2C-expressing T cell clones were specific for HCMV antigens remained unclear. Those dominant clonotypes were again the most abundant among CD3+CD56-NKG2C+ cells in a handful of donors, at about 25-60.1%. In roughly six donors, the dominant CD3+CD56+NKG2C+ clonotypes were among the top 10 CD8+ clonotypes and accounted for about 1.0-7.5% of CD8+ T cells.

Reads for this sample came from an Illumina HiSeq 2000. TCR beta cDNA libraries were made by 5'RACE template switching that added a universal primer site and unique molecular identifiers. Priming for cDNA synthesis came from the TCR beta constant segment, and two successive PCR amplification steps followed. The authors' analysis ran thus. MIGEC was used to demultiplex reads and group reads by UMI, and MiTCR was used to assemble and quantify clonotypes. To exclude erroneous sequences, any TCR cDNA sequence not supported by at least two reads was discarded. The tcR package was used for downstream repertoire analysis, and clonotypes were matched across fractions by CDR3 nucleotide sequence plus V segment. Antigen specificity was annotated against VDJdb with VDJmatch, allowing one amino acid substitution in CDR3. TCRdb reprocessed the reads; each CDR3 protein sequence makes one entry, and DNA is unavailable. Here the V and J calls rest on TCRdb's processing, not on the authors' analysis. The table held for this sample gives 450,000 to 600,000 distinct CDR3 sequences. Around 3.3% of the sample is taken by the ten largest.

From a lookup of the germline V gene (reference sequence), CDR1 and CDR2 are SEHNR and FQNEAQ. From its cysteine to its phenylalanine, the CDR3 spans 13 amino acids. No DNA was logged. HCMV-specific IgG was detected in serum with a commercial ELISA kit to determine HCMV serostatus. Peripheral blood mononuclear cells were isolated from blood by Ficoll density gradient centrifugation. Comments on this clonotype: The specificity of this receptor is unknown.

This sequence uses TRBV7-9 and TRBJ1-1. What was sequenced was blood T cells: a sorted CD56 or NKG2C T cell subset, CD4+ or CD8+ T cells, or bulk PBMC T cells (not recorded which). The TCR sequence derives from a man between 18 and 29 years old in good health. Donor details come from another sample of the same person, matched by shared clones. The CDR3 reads CASSREEGVRAFF.